The clone carrying this T cell receptor (beta chain) was recorded a few times. What it binds is unknown. Sequenced material consisted of expressed TCRB transcripts (all of the isolated RNA was reverse transcribed). Generated by immunoSEQ multiplex PCR, the TCRdb table keeps only in-frame clones and is missing some. The sample yields approximately 240,000 clones, about a sixth seen once. This entry comes from a study of beta chain features in type 1 diabetes. This CDR3 comprises 14 residues. With 1 base removed from V and 9 bases from J, the gap between germline ends came to 14 bases. Germline V gene sequence: CDR1 SGDLS, CDR2 YYNGEE. Overall study findings and caveats: All four CD4+ subsets of Type 1 diabetes patients contained TCRB CDR3s that were moderately but significantly shorter.

The rearrangement uses TRBV9 and TRBJ2-4; a possible D gene is TRBD2 (5 bases). The TCR originated in a man between 25 and 39 years old with type 1 diabetes. The sample comprised naive CD4+ T cells from blood. CDR3: CASSVRTYGGIQYF. CDR3 DNA: TGTGCCAGCAGCGTAAGGACGTATGGAGGCATTCAGTACTTC. The full variable domain, in which reference TRBV9 and TRBJ2-4 provide the parts outside the CDR3, is DSGVTQTPKHLITATGQRVTLRCSPRSGDLSVYWYQQSLDQGLQFLIQYYNGEERAKGNILERFSAQQFPDLHSELNLSSLELGDSALYFCASSVRTYGGIQYFGAGTRLSVL.